This TCR beta chain is drawn from a study of T cells in Graves' hyperthyroidism and ophthalmopathy. The study's findings and limits: Ophthalmopathy and stable hyperthyroidism were told apart by a 13 V-J model. Ophthalmopathy was predicted by the model a median of 6.5 months ahead of onset.

RNA transcripts were the template for amplifying TCR beta CDR3 regions. The HTBI primer set served for first-round RT-PCR of the TCR CDR3. TCRdb redid the calling of the multiplex PCR reads with MiXCR, one entry per CDR3 protein. The table shows about 600,000 distinct CDR3 sequences, with 16% occurring only once. It was uncontrolled infection, other autoimmune disease, pregnancy or lactation that excluded patients. This sample holds PBMCs from around 9.9 ml fresh peripheral blood. This clonotype was observed many times. Antigen: not known. The specimen was blood. This clonotype was obtained from a woman aged 40 to 50 with Graves' ophthalmopathy.

CDR3 loop: CASSERGGGAYNEQFF. CDR3 in DNA: TGTGCCAGCAGTGAGAGGGGCGGGGGGGCCTACAATGAGCAGTTCTTC. The chain uses TRBV2 and TRBJ2-1, with 9 bases fitting TRBD2. This CDR3 is 16 amino acids long. V was clipped by 3 bases and J by 2 bases; unmatched bases: 5. Germline CDR1 SNHLY, CDR2 FYNNEI.